The 26 T cell receptor beta chains presented below share a single source sample, sequenced in a study of T-cell reconstitution after alpha-beta-depleted transplantation in children. The TCRbeta library was prepared with unique molecular identifiers. Each CDR3 protein is one row after TCRdb ran MiXCR on the PCR reads. Of about 980,000 distinct CDR3 sequences in the sample, roughly 29% were seen once. The sample in question was PBMCs, mostly from graft donor cells, obtained 360 days after TCRalphabeta/CD19-depleted stem cell transplant. The receptors come from a boy under two years old who had a stem cell transplant for SCID, so the T cells may come from the graft donor.

This chain uses TRBV12-3 or TRBV12-4 with TRBJ2-3, with 9 bases that match TRBD2. The ends lost 6 bases at V and 2 bases at J; junction bases unmatched: 9. This CDR3 contains 16 residues. CDR3 residues: CASRRSLAGSTDTQYF. In DNA form, the CDR3 reads TGTGCCAGCAGACGAAGTCTAGCGGGGTCCACAGATACGCAGTATTTT.

This clonotype has just a few counts. The chain couples TRBV4-2 to TRBJ1-2; D is unresolved. The CDR3 covers 12 residues. Germline V gene lookup returns CDR1 LGHNA and CDR2 YNFKEQ. The V gene lost 3 bases and the J gene lost 4 bases, with 6 bases spanning the gap. The chain's CDR3 is CASSQNSYGYTF. The CDR3 coding sequence is TGTGCCAGCAGCCAGAACAGCTATGGCTACACCTTC.

This clonotype was recorded at least ten times. The J gene is TRBJ1-1, the V gene TRBV28; weak D call: TRBD1 (6 bases). The germline V gene has CDR1 MDHEN and CDR2 SYDVKM. Between the trimmed V and J ends, which lost 5 bases and 1 base, there was a span of 14 bases. This CDR3 is built from 15 residues. This CDR3 is CASSLFDRSNTEAFF. CDR3 coding DNA: TGTGCCAGCAGTCTCTTCGACAGGTCGAACACTGAAGCTTTCTTT.

This clonotype was seen only a few times. CDR3 DNA: TGTGCCAGCAGTTTACCCGGGGTGGAGACCCAGTACTTC. Residues: CASSLPGVETQYF. The chain recombines TRBV12-3 or TRBV12-4 with TRBJ2-5, with a tentative D call TRBD2 (5 bases). The V and J ends lost 2 bases and 5 bases respectively, with 9 bases between them. The CDR3 covers 13 residues.

This clonotype was detected a few times. The V and J genes are TRBV20-1 and TRBJ1-1; D remains unclear. From germline, CDR1 is DFQATT and CDR2 SNEGSKA (reference sequence). V lost 2 bases, J lost 2 bases, and 9 bases lay in between. This CDR3 region has 13 residues. The CDR3 loop reads CSARKKGNTEAFF. In nucleotides, the CDR3 is TGCAGTGCTAGAAAAAAGGGAAACACTGAAGCTTTCTTT.

This clonotype was counted a few times. CDR3 coding DNA: TGTGCCAGCAGCCAGCTCGGAGCGATGAATGACAATGAGCAGTTCTTC. Amino acids: CASSQLGAMNDNEQFF. This chain joins TRBV7-3 and TRBJ2-1; D unclear. This CDR3 region has 16 residues. V lost 5 bases to trimming and J lost 5 bases, with 19 bases between them. Germline CDR1 reads SGHTA; CDR2 reads FQGTGA.

The rearrangement uses TRBV10-2 and TRBJ2-7; 12 bases map to TRBD2. The germline V gene has CDR1 WSHSY and CDR2 SAAADI. Losses at the gene ends were 0 bases for V and 4 bases for J; bases not matched to a gene: 4. The CDR3 covers 16 residues. CDR3 nucleotides: TGCGCCAGCAGTGAGTCCCGACTAGCGGGGGTTTACGAGCAGTACTTC. Its protein product is CASSESRLAGVYEQYF.

The chain recombines TRBV12-3 or TRBV12-4 with TRBJ2-1; D is possibly TRBD1 (6 bases). The CDR3 length is 14 residues. Trimming took off 8 bases at V and 8 bases at J, with 19 bases between the two ends. The CDR3 DNA reads TGTGCCAGCGGCCCCTCGGGGACATACGATGAGCAGTTCTTC. It yields the protein CASGPSGTYDEQFF.

The chain couples TRBV20-1 to TRBJ1-2; 9 bases fit TRBD1. The trim removed 6 bases at V and 6 bases at J, leaving 8 bases unmatched. The CDR3 sequence is 13 residues long. Germline lookup yields CDR1 DFQATT and CDR2 SNEGSKA (reference sequence). CDR3 DNA: TGCAGTGCAAGGACAGGGGAAGTAAATGGCTACACCTTC. Its protein is CSARTGEVNGYTF.

In this sample, this clonotype turned up once. This chain joins TRBV7-6 and TRBJ1-6; D is perhaps TRBD1 (5 bases). The ends were cut back, 4 bases at V and 10 bases at J, with 17 bases in the middle. The V gene's germline CDR1 is SGHVS and CDR2 FNYEAQ. CDR3 length: 15 residues. In DNA form, the CDR3 reads TGTGCCAGCAGCTCCTGGGGGGAGACGATATCACCCCTCCACTTT. Its protein is CASSSWGETISPLHF.

V usage is TRBV13 and J usage is TRBJ2-2, with 11 bases that match TRBD1. The CDR3 contains 15 residues. Per germline, CDR1 PRHDT and CDR2 FYEKMQ (reference sequence). Trimming removed 7 bases from V and 5 bases from J; junction bases left unmatched: 6. The CDR3 DNA follows: TGTGCCAGCAACCCGGACAGGGGGCGAACCGGGGAGCTGTTTTTT. Translated, it gives CASNPDRGRTGELFF.

Only a few counts were recorded for this clonotype. This rearrangement joins TRBV20-1 to TRBJ2-3; D is undetermined. Germline CDR1 is DFQATT and CDR2 is SNEGSKA (reference sequence). This CDR3 contains 14 residues. Between the trimmed V and J ends, which lost 2 bases and 0 bases, there was a span of 9 bases. CDR3 amino acids: CSARRHGSTDTQYF. The CDR3, as DNA: TGCAGTGCTAGAAGGCACGGAAGCACAGATACGCAGTATTTT.

This chain connects TRBV7-3 to TRBJ2-3; D perhaps matches TRBD1 (5 bases). The V and J ends lost 2 bases and 5 bases respectively, with 17 bases between them. This CDR3 comprises 16 residues. CDR1 SGHTA and CDR2 FQGTGA come from the germline V gene. The CDR3 DNA reads as TGTGCCAGCAGCTTATGGTCTGGGGCAAGGGGAGATACGCAGTATTTT. As protein: CASSLWSGARGDTQYF.

The DNA for the CDR3 is TGTGCCAGCAGCCATATACTAAAAGTTAGCGGGGCAGGAAATACGCAGTATTTT. Residues: CASSHILKVSGAGNTQYF. The V call is TRBV4-2, the J call TRBJ2-3; the match to TRBD2 covers 8 bases. The CDR3 runs 18 residues. Germline-derived CDR1 and CDR2 are LGHNA and YNFKEQ. The ends lost 3 bases at V and 7 bases at J; junction bases unmatched: 18.

The chain links TRBV20-1 to TRBJ2-1; 7 nucleotides align to TRBD2. The CDR3 has 16 amino acids. V shed 0 bases, J shed 5 bases, and the junction held 10 bases outside the gene matches. The germline gives CDR1 DFQATT, CDR2 SNEGSKA (reference sequence). CDR3 in amino acids: CSARDSSGAPNNEQFF. CDR3 in DNA: TGCAGTGCTAGAGATTCCAGCGGGGCCCCTAACAATGAGCAGTTCTTC.

V usage is TRBV7-9 and J usage is TRBJ2-7; D ambiguous. The CDR3 covers 13 residues. Germline loops: CDR1 SEHNR, CDR2 FQNEAQ (reference sequence). V was pared by 5 bases and J by 5 bases, with 13 bases between. CDR3 nucleotides: TGTGCCAGCAGCCCTCCCCTTTTGGACGAGCAGTACTTC. Its protein is CASSPPLLDEQYF.

J is TRBJ2-7 and V is TRBV12-3 or TRBV12-4; no firm D call. The CDR3 consists of 14 residues. Trimming pared 2 bases from V and 1 base from J, leaving 9 bases between. The CDR3 sequence: CASSLNGPSYEQYF. CDR3 in DNA: TGTGCCAGCAGTTTAAACGGGCCGTCCTACGAGCAGTACTTC.

The rearrangement uses TRBV20-1 and TRBJ1-3, with D possibly TRBD1 on 5 matching bases. Germline V gene lookup returns CDR1 DFQATT and CDR2 SNEGSKA (reference sequence). CDR3 size: 15 residues. Trimming took 3 bases from V and 5 from J, leaving 17 bases between them. The DNA for the CDR3 is TGCAGTGCTAGCTTCTACTGGGGCGAGAGAAACACCATATATTTT. It codes for CSASFYWGERNTIYF.

In its sample, this clonotype was seen a few times. The V and J genes are TRBV20-1 and TRBJ2-5, with D uncertain. The CDR3 runs to 13 residues. Germline V gene sequence: CDR1 DFQATT, CDR2 SNEGSKA (reference sequence). Trimming removed 0 bases from V and 5 bases from J, with 10 bases in between. CDR3 residues: CSARDTSRETQYF. CDR3 sequence (DNA): TGCAGTGCTAGAGATACCAGTAGGGAGACCCAGTACTTC.

This clonotype has only a few counts. This sequence joins TRBV4-2 and TRBJ1-3, with TRBD1 as a possible D gene (5 bases). Germline V lookup: CDR1 LGHNA, CDR2 YNFKEQ. The CDR3 has 16 amino acids. Trimming took off 0 bases at V and 0 bases at J, with 9 bases between the two ends. The DNA of the CDR3 is TGTGCCAGCAGCCAAGATCCAGGGTTCTCTGGAAACACCATATATTTT. This translates into CASSQDPGFSGNTIYF.

The chain has TRBV7-2 and TRBJ2-1; 7 nucleotides align to TRBD1. Losses at the gene ends were 5 bases for V and 5 bases for J; bases not matched to a gene: 12. This CDR3 is built from 16 residues. CDR1 SGHTA and CDR2 FQGNSA come from the germline V gene. The CDR3 bases are TGTGCCAGCAGCGGGCCGGGCCTCAGGGGGAACAATGAGCAGTTCTTC. As protein: CASSGPGLRGNNEQFF.

The chain joins TRBV7-9 to TRBJ2-7; D is perhaps TRBD1 (5 bases). Trimming took 5 bases from V and 5 from J, leaving 19 bases between them. Germline V lookup: CDR1 SEHNR, CDR2 FQNEAQ (reference sequence). This CDR3 has 15 residues. The CDR3 DNA is TGTGCCAGCAGCCCACCTTCAGGCAGGGTCAACGAGCAGTACTTC. This gives the protein CASSPPSGRVNEQYF.

The chain combines TRBV4-1 with TRBJ2-1; 13 bases fit TRBD2. Germline-derived CDR1 and CDR2 are MGHRA and YSYEKL. V gave up 6 bases and J gave up 15 bases; unmatched junction bases: 11. The CDR3 has 14 residues. Written as DNA, the CDR3 is TGCGCCAGCAGGGGATTACTAGCGGGGGGGCCCTGGTTCTTC. Amino acid sequence: CASRGLLAGGPWFF.

The chain carries TRBV19 and TRBJ1-1; D possibly corresponds to TRBD1 (5 bases). CDR1 and CDR2 (germline): LNHDA, SQIVND (reference sequence). V was trimmed by 6 bases and J by 2 bases, leaving 19 bases between them. The CDR3 length is 16 residues. The CDR3 region is CASSQIKPRGNTEAFF. The CDR3 coding sequence is TGTGCCAGTAGCCAAATAAAGCCAAGGGGCAACACTGAAGCTTTCTTT.

The CDR3 coding sequence is TGTGCCAGCAGCGCGTACAGGGGGTTACAACACGACGAGCAGTACTTC. Protein product: CASSAYRGLQHDEQYF. The V call is TRBV6-1, the J call TRBJ2-7; TRBD1 aligns across 8 bases. The CDR3 is 16 residues long. The V gene end was trimmed by 6 bases and the J gene end by 5 bases; junction bases not matched to a gene: 15. Germline V gene lookup returns CDR1 MNHNS and CDR2 SASEGT.

The chain combines TRBV10-2 with TRBJ2-7, with TRBD1 matching over 7 bases. The CDR3 is made up of 15 amino acids. The V and J ends lost 6 bases and 5 bases, in that order; junction bases with no gene match: 13. From germline, CDR1 is WSHSY and CDR2 SAAADI. CDR3 bases: TGCGCCAGCAGAGATACGGACAGGCCCCCCGACGAGCAGTACTTC. It translates to CASRDTDRPPDEQYF.